The present entry profiles one T cell receptor beta chain with its context. Its specificity is not known. The data are from a study of a mutant IDH1 vaccine in newly diagnosed glioma. Study summary: Of treated patients, approximately 62% were men and approximately 40% women, averaging around 42 years.

Repertoires were generated with immunoSEQ multiplex PCR, while TCRdb's copy carries only in-frame clones and drops some. Among 120,000 or so clones listed, just under 80% were seen once. This CDR3 has 15 amino acids. Germline-derived CDR1 and CDR2 are SGHTA and FQGNSA. V was clipped by 5 bases and J by 8 bases; unmatched bases: 10. Time point in this sample: week 11, during vaccination. What each vaccine dose contained was 300 ug of mutant IDH1 20-mer peptide, accompanied by topical imiquimod. This sequence was found in a man aged 35 to 55 with glioma. The rearrangement uses TRBV7-2 and TRBJ2-3; 10 nucleotides match TRBD2. The sequenced sample was PBMCs, obtained from a glioma patient whose treatment included an IDH1 peptide vaccine. The CDR3: CASSPIAGGPITQYF. The CDR3 DNA sequence: TGTGCCAGCAGCCCTATAGCGGGAGGACCGATTACGCAGTATTTT.